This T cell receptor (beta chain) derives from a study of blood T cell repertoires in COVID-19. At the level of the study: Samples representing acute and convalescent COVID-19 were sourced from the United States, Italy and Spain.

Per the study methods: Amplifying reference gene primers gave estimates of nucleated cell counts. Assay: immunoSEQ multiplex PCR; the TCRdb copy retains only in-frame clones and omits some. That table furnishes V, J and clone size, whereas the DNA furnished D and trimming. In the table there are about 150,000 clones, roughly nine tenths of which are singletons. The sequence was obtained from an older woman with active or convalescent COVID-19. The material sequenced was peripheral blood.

The chain's CDR3 is CASSQREGQGNSPLHF. In nucleotides, the CDR3 is TGCGCCAGCAGCCAGCGAGAAGGCCAGGGGAATTCACCCCTCCACTTT. This chain links TRBV5-1 with TRBJ1-6, with D perhaps matching TRBD1 (6 bases). The CDR3 consists of 16 residues. CDR1 is SGHRS, CDR2 YFSETQ, per germline. V gave up 4 bases and J gave up 7 bases, with 18 bases separating them. Full variable domain (remainder filled in from reference TRBV5-1 and TRBJ1-6): KAGVTQTPRYLIKTRGQQVTLSCSPISGHRSVSWYQQTPGQGLQFLFEYFSETQRNKGNFPGRFSGRQFSNSRSEMNVSTLELGDSALYLCASSQREGQGNSPLHFGNGTRLTVT.